This T cell receptor (beta chain) was found in a study of cytotoxic CD8 clonotypes in ibrutinib-treated CLL (dated by TCRdb to the early 2020s). At the level of the whole study: The cohort had 11 relapsed/refractory and more than 14 treatment-naive patients; 17 to 18 were IGHV unmutated. Partial responses were observed in about 25 patients and complete responses in 2; after a median follow-up of around 64 months, remission was maintained in roughly 14 patients and progression was observed in some twelve. Response samples were taken after a median of approximately 12 months on treatment, ranging from about 6 to 40 months. On average, each sample yielded 270,000 or so productive templates and under 95,000 productive rearrangements. Longitudinal samples were available for about 30% of the roughly 90 trial participants. Cryopreserved peripheral blood mononuclear cells were collected at three points: before therapy, at response, and at either sustained remission or disease progression. Every sample from remission and from progressive disease was obtained while the patients were still on ibrutinib.

This clone was seen more than once but under ten times. Its antigen target is currently unknown. Per-nucleotide qualities are absent, and no much larger clonotype sits a single base away. Each clonotype received, on average, about 10x coverage in deep resolution sequencing performed on a MiSeq, where the target depth lay between 1 in 1 million and 1 in 200,000 T cells. TCR beta libraries were generated with the immunoSEQ hsTCRB Kit. Concerning the study's data processing: ImmunoSEQ Data Assistant and ImmunoSEQ Analyzer were used for data analysis, and V, D and J genes were assigned according to IMGT definitions. Clonality, which ranges from 0 to 1, was calculated as one minus the normalized Shannon entropy of productive rearrangement frequencies. Only overrepresented clonotypes making up at least 0.05% of each patient's repertoire were included in the public clonotype analysis. Roughly 13 age-matched healthy donor repertoires from immuneACCESS served as clonality controls. TCRdb took over this immuneACCESS table, retaining in-frame rearrangements with V and J assigned. Such tables are incomplete; in checked studies, under half of the missing clones stem from an unresolved V gene, and the remainder is unexplained. V, J and clone size are taken as reported in that table, and D and trimming were inferred from the DNA itself. The sample table shows more than 45,000 clones, and less than 90% are seen once. Of the sample, roughly 20% is held by the ten largest clones.

The intended sense of this specimen's time point label: approximately 25 months on ibrutinib. For TCR beta library preparation, about 2 micrograms of genomic DNA were extracted from the cryopreserved PBMCs. Longitudinal blood samples from CLL patients on ibrutinib monotherapy were analyzed using high-throughput TCR beta sequencing. The patients were enrolled in a single-center, open-label phase 2 trial of ibrutinib monotherapy. V is reduced by 5 bases and J by 2 bases, leaving a spacing of 5 bases between them. From the cysteine through the phenylalanine, the CDR3 covers 12 amino acids. Only CDR3 DNA is held: 36 bases, read in frame from base 1. According to the germline V gene, CDR1 reads MGHDK and CDR2 reads SYGVNS. What the authors observed across the whole study: Clonality rose at ibrutinib response, remained stable during sustained remission, and dropped back toward baseline at progression. Baseline clonality exceeded that of age-matched healthy donors and correlated strongly with circulating CD8+ T-cell counts. Public clonotypes were found to be uncommon and were observed to contract or remain stable during treatment; the increase in clonality was shown to reflect expansion of private clonotypes at ibrutinib response. Lymph node repertoires were not examined, and the timing of sampling was not matched between patients in sustained remission and those whose disease progressed.

Sequencing used PBMCs, obtained after 24 months of ibrutinib treatment. This clonotype originated in a human donor with chronic lymphocytic leukemia. Recombination linked TRBV25-1 to TRBJ2-3; confidence is insufficient to name the D gene. The DNA sequence follows: TGTGCCAGCAGTCCAACCACAGATACGCAGTATTTT. It encodes CASSPTTDTQYF.